This passage covers 29 T cell receptor beta chains from one sample sequenced in a study of T cells after yellow fever vaccination. Each CDR3 protein is one row after TCRdb ran MiXCR on the 5' RACE reads. The data show 95,000 to 150,000 distinct CDR3 sequences, roughly 15% seen once. The material was CD8+ T cells sorted from PBMCs, obtained 5 days after the yellow fever booster vaccination. The source of these receptors is a man between 18 and 29 years old who received the YFV17D yellow fever vaccine.

The V gene is TRBV4-1, the J gene TRBJ1-1; a possible D gene is TRBD1 (5 bases). Germline values: CDR1 MGHRA, CDR2 YSYEKL. The CDR3 is made up of 15 amino acids. Trimming removed 5 bases at V and 5 bases at J, with 18 bases between. The CDR3 DNA sequence: TGCGCCAGCAGCTCCCACCCCGAGGGGAGGACTGAAGCTTTCTTT. Translating gives CASSSHPEGRTEAFF.

This clonotype was seen more than once but under ten times. The chain employs TRBV4-3 and TRBJ2-2, with 7 bases lining up with TRBD1. Germline V CDR1 and CDR2: LGHNA, YSLEER. The CDR3 consists of 14 residues. The junction had 3 bases not matched to a gene; V was cut back by 0 bases and J by 8 bases. CDR3 protein: CASSQDRGQGELFF. The CDR3 DNA follows: TGCGCCAGCAGCCAAGACCGGGGACAGGGGGAGCTGTTTTTT.

The J gene is TRBJ1-2, the V gene TRBV7-9, with D tentatively TRBD1 (6 bases). CDR3 size: 14 residues. V was trimmed by 5 bases and J by 4 bases, leaving 14 bases between them. Germline V gene sequence: CDR1 SEHNR, CDR2 FQNEAQ (reference sequence). CDR3 protein: CASSRTGKPYGYTF. As DNA, the CDR3 is TGTGCCAGCAGCCGCACAGGGAAACCCTATGGCTACACCTTC.

The chain carries TRBV29-1 and TRBJ1-2; the match to TRBD1 covers 7 bases. Losses at the gene ends were 5 bases for V and 2 bases for J; bases not matched to a gene: 8. Germline CDR1 is SQVTM and CDR2 is ANQGSEA. The CDR3 has 14 amino acids. This CDR3 is CSVLVRGANYGYTF. CDR3 nucleotides: TGCAGCGTTCTTGTCAGGGGGGCGAACTATGGCTACACCTTC.

The chain employs TRBV10-3 and TRBJ2-1; 16 bases line up with TRBD2. In germline, CDR1 is ENHRY, CDR2 SYGVKD. CDR3 length: 17 residues. V shed 6 bases and J 8 bases; nucleotides not matched to a gene: 10. CDR3 DNA sequence: TGTGCCATCAGGTTGGGGACTAGCGGGGGGGCCGTCGATGAGCAGTTCTTC. Translating it yields CAIRLGTSGGAVDEQFF.

The sample holds a few counts of this clonotype. The rearrangement uses TRBV6-2 or TRBV6-3 and TRBJ1-1; TRBD1 agrees at 10 bases. V shed 5 bases, J shed 4 bases, and the junction held 10 bases outside the gene matches. The germline V gene encodes CDR1 MNHEY and CDR2 SVGEGT. CDR3 length: 16 amino acids. Written as DNA, the CDR3 is TGTGCCAGCAGTGTCGGACAGGGGGTGTGGAGCACTGAAGCTTTCTTT. It encodes CASSVGQGVWSTEAFF.

This clonotype came up many times. The chain combines TRBV23-1 with TRBJ2-1; no clear D gene. TRBV23-1 is designated an ORF whose function remains uncertain. CDR3 length: 16 amino acids. Trimming pared 6 bases from V and 10 bases from J, leaving 25 bases between. The CDR3 sequence is CASSPPVEQTSGEQFF. In nucleotides, the CDR3 is TGCGCCAGCAGCCCCCCCGTGGAGCAAACAAGTGGGGAGCAGTTCTTC.

The chain recombines TRBV13 with TRBJ1-1; D not resolved. Trimming cost V 5 bases and J 5 bases, with 9 bases left between them. This CDR3 region has 12 residues. Per germline, CDR1 PRHDT and CDR2 FYEKMQ (reference sequence). The CDR3 DNA reads as TGTGCCAGCAGCCACCATGGAACTGAAGCTTTCTTT. Protein: CASSHHGTEAFF.

This clonotype was picked up a small number of times. This chain links TRBV12-3 or TRBV12-4 with TRBJ1-2; possibly TRBD1 for D (6 bases). The CDR3 length is 13 residues. Trimming stripped 6 bases from V and 4 bases from J, with 12 bases between. DNA for the CDR3: TGTGCCAGCAGGGAGGACAGATCCTATGGCTACACCTTC. This codes for CASREDRSYGYTF.

This clonotype was observed many times. This rearrangement joins TRBV5-5 to TRBJ2-3, with a tentative D call TRBD2 (5 bases). The CDR3 is made up of 12 amino acids. The ends were cut back, 7 bases at V and 6 bases at J, with 12 bases in the middle. CDR1 and CDR2 from the germline V gene are SGHKS and YYEKEE (reference sequence). This CDR3 reads CASDKTGDTQYF. CDR3 coding DNA: TGTGCCAGCGATAAAACGGGGGATACGCAGTATTTT.

This clonotype showed up just a few times. The rearrangement uses TRBV7-3 and TRBJ2-1, with TRBD1 identical over 10 bases. The CDR3 length is 14 residues. V was pared by 1 base and J by 6 bases, with 0 bases of the junction left unmatched. Germline CDR1 and CDR2: SGHTA and FQGTGA. The CDR3 DNA reads as TGTGCCAGCAGCTTAAGGACAGGGGGCAATGAGCAGTTCTTC. Its translation is CASSLRTGGNEQFF.

The V gene is TRBV3-1, the J gene TRBJ2-5, with a possible D match to TRBD2 (5 bases). The germline V gene has CDR1 LGHDT and CDR2 YNNKEL (reference sequence). This CDR3 has 14 residues. V gave up 2 bases and J gave up 2 bases, with 9 bases separating them. This CDR3 reads CASSQWRAQETQYF. In DNA form, the CDR3 reads TGTGCCAGCAGCCAATGGCGGGCTCAAGAGACCCAGTACTTC.

This clonotype turned up a few times. V usage is TRBV4-1 and J usage is TRBJ2-2, with D unresolved. The CDR3 has 12 amino acids. Trimming left V 1 base short and J 4 bases short, with 1 base between. Germline CDR1 MGHRA, CDR2 YSYEKL. The CDR3 loop reads CASSQVTGELFF. In DNA form, the CDR3 reads TGCGCCAGCAGCCAAGTCACCGGGGAGCTGTTTTTT.

This chain uses TRBV6-6 with TRBJ2-3; possibly TRBD2 for D (5 bases). Trimming took off 5 bases at V and 3 bases at J, with 18 bases between the two ends. This CDR3 region has 16 residues. Germline V gene lookup returns CDR1 MNHNY and CDR2 SVGAGI (reference sequence). The CDR3 region has the DNA TGTGCCAGCAGTCCTTCGAGGGCTCGGATAACAGATACGCAGTATTTT. It codes for CASSPSRARITDTQYF.

This clonotype showed up just a few times. The gene calls are TRBV6-2 or TRBV6-3 and TRBJ2-3; TRBD2 agrees at 7 bases. Germline loops: CDR1 MNHEY, CDR2 SVGEGT. The CDR3 extends over 15 amino acids. The V gene end was trimmed by 5 bases and the J gene end by 2 bases; junction bases not matched to a gene: 7. The CDR3 DNA reads as TGTGCCAGCAGTCCTGCGGGGGACTACACAGATACGCAGTATTTT. Its translation: CASSPAGDYTDTQYF.

This chain joins TRBV6-5 and TRBJ2-6; D not certain. The CDR3 sequence is 16 residues long. Trimming pared 5 bases from V and 0 bases from J, leaving 11 bases between. Per germline, CDR1 MNHEY and CDR2 SVGAGI. The CDR3 here is CASSTTQVSGANVLTF. CDR3 bases: TGTGCCAGCAGTACGACCCAGGTCTCTGGGGCCAACGTCCTGACTTTC.

This clonotype has only a few counts. The V and J genes are TRBV29-1 and TRBJ1-2; TRBD1 matches at 7 bases. The CDR3 totals 11 residues. J was trimmed by 3 bases and V by 7 bases; bases with no gene match: 2. CDR1 SQVTM and CDR2 ANQGSEA come from the germline V gene. In DNA form, the CDR3 reads TGCAGCGCAGACAGGGACTATGGCTACACCTTC. Encoded protein: CSADRDYGYTF.

This clonotype was seen a few times. The rearrangement joins TRBV7-9 to TRBJ1-5, with no clear D. From germline, CDR1 is SEHNR and CDR2 FQNEAQ (reference sequence). The CDR3 loop spans 13 amino acids. Trimming pared 5 bases from V and 0 bases from J, leaving 5 bases between. CDR3 protein: CASSPFSNQPQHF. The CDR3 DNA sequence: TGTGCCAGCAGCCCCTTTAGCAATCAGCCCCAGCATTTT.

The genes are TRBV3-1 and TRBJ2-5; the match to TRBD1 covers 9 bases. CDR1 and CDR2 (germline): LGHDT, YNNKEL (reference sequence). After removal of 0 bases from V and 6 bases from J, the junction contained 8 bases not matched to a gene. The CDR3 is made up of 16 amino acids. This CDR3 reads CASSQEGRGQGKTQYF. DNA for the CDR3: TGTGCCAGCAGCCAAGAAGGGCGCGGACAGGGGAAGACCCAGTACTTC.

This rearrangement joins TRBV6-1 to TRBJ2-7; D tentatively fits TRBD1 or TRBD2 (5 bases each). CDR1 is MNHNS, CDR2 SASEGT, per germline. The CDR3 has 18 amino acids. The germline V and J ends were trimmed by 2 bases and 0 bases, with 20 bases remaining between them. CDR3 coding DNA: TGTGCCAGCAGTGAAATGGGGGTCTGGGCTGTGAGCTCCTACGAGCAGTACTTC. Residues: CASSEMGVWAVSSYEQYF.

This clonotype has a handful of counts. V and J are TRBV7-9 and TRBJ2-7; D not resolved. The V end lost 2 bases, the J end lost 3 bases, and 11 bases lay between the germline ends. Germline V CDR1 and CDR2: SEHNR, FQNEAQ (reference sequence). The CDR3 totals 14 residues. CDR3 sequence reads: CASSLSLSDYEQYF. The DNA of the CDR3 is TGTGCCAGCAGCTTAAGTCTAAGTGACTACGAGCAGTACTTC.

This chain links TRBV6-5 with TRBJ2-7; 10 bases align to TRBD1. CDR3 length equals 15 residues. Germline CDR1 is MNHEY and CDR2 is SVGAGI. J gave up 2 bases and V 2 bases, and 3 bases lay outside the gene matches. CDR3 protein: CASSYRGTGAYEQYF. The CDR3 DNA follows: TGTGCCAGCAGTTACCGAGGGACAGGGGCCTACGAGCAGTACTTC.

The sample holds many counts of this clonotype. This chain uses TRBV3-1 with TRBJ2-3; 10 nucleotides agree with TRBD2. Germline values: CDR1 LGHDT, CDR2 YNNKEL (reference sequence). The trim removed 4 bases at V and 4 bases at J, leaving 5 bases unmatched. This CDR3 has 15 residues. CDR3 bases: TGTGCCAGCAGCCTTAGCGGGGGGCGAGCAGATACGCAGTATTTT. It is translated as CASSLSGGRADTQYF.

This clonotype turned up a few times. This chain joins TRBV9 and TRBJ1-1; no definite D call. Germline-derived CDR1 and CDR2 are SGDLS and YYNGEE. The length of the CDR3 is 15 residues. Trimming took 0 bases from V and 2 from J, leaving 11 bases between them. The CDR3 sequence is CASSVGVRPNTEAFF. The CDR3 DNA sequence: TGTGCCAGCAGCGTAGGTGTCAGACCTAACACTGAAGCTTTCTTT.

This clonotype was recorded many times. The V gene is TRBV7-2, the J gene TRBJ2-7, with D unclear. The CDR3 consists of 13 residues. Germline loops: CDR1 SGHTA, CDR2 FQGNSA. Trimming removed 4 bases at V and 4 bases at J, with 11 bases between. The CDR3 region is CASSSSRNYEQYV. In DNA, the CDR3 is TGTGCCAGCAGCTCGTCGAGGAATTACGAGCAGTACGTC.

This clonotype was recorded a few times. V and J are TRBV29-1 and TRBJ2-1; D not resolved. Germline CDR1 is SQVTM and CDR2 is ANQGSEA. The CDR3 is 14 residues long. V was cut by 2 bases and J by 0 bases, with 8 bases left in between. CDR3 bases: TGCAGCGTTGAACCCCGAAGCTCCTACAATGAGCAGTTCTTC. It encodes CSVEPRSSYNEQFF.

The rearrangement uses TRBV5-5 and TRBJ2-3; D is unresolved. V was shortened by 6 bases and J by 2 bases, with 13 bases between the two germline ends. The CDR3 consists of 14 residues. Germline lookup yields CDR1 SGHKS and CDR2 YYEKEE (reference sequence). The CDR3 sequence is CASTNSRLTDTQYF. For the CDR3, the DNA is TGTGCCAGCACCAACAGTCGCCTCACAGATACGCAGTATTTT. Full variable domain (missing parts from reference TRBV5-5 and TRBJ2-3): DAGVTQSPTHLIKTRGQQVTLRCSPISGHKSVSWYQQVLGQGPQFIFQYYEKEERGRGNFPDRFSARQFPNYSSELNVNALLLGDSALYLCASTNSRLTDTQYFGPGTRLTVL.

This clonotype was seen a handful of times. The CDR3 reads CASSQGFTEAFF. DNA of the CDR3: TGTGCCAGCAGCCAGGGGTTCACTGAAGCTTTCTTT. The chain combines TRBV3-1 with TRBJ1-1; D is unclear. Looked up from germline, CDR1 is LGHDT and CDR2 is YNNKEL (reference sequence). Trimming shortened V by 3 bases and J by 4 bases, and 6 bases separated the two germline ends. This CDR3 has 12 amino acids. The full variable domain, completed using reference TRBV3-1 and TRBJ1-1, is DTAVSQTPKYLVTQMGNDKSIKCEQNLGHDTMYWYKQDSKKFLKIMFSYNNKELIINETVPNRFSPKSPDKAHLNLHINSLELGDSAVYFCASSQGFTEAFFGQGTRLTVV.

The rearrangement links TRBV15 to TRBJ2-7, with D perhaps matching TRBD2 (5 bases). Germline CDR1 and CDR2: LNHNV and YYDKDF (reference sequence). V lost 4 bases and J lost 7, with 17 bases in between. The CDR3 covers 14 residues. CDR3 in DNA: TGTGCCACCAGCAAAAGAAGCGACACGGGGGAGCAGTACTTC. It is translated as CATSKRSDTGEQYF.